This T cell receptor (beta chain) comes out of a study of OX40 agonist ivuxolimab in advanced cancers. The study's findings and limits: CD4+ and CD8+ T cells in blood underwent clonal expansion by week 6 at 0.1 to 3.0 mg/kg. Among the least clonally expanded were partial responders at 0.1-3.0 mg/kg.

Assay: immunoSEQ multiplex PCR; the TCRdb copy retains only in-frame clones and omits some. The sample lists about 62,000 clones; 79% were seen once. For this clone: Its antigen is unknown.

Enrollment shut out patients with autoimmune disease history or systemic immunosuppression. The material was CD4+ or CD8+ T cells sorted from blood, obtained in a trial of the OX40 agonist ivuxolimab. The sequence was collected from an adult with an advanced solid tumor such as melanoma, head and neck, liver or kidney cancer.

The CDR3 nucleotides are TGTGCCAGCAGCCCCAATCGGGGCATCGATGGCTACACCTTC. The encoded protein is CASSPNRGIDGYTF. The chain couples TRBV9 to TRBJ1-2; perhaps TRBD1 as D (5 bases). Trimming removed 4 bases at V and 6 bases at J, with 16 bases between. Germline assignment: CDR1 SGDLS and CDR2 YYNGEE. The CDR3 has 14 residues.